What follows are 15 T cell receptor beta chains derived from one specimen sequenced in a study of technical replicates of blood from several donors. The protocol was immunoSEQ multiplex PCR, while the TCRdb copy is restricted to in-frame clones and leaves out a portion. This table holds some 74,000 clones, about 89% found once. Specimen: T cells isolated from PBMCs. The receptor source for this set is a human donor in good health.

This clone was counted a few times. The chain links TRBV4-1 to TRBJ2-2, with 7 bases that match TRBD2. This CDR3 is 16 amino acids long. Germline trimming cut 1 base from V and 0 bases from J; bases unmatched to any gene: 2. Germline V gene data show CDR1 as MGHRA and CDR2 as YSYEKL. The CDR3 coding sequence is TGCGCCAGCAGCCAAGTCCTAGCGGCGAACACCGGGGAGCTGTTTTTT. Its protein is CASSQVLAANTGELFF.

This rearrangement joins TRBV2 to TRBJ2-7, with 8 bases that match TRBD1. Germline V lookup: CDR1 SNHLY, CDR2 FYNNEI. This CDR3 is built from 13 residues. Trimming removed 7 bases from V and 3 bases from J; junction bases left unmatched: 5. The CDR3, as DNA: TGTGCCAGCAAGAGGGACAGGTTCTACGAGCAGTACTTC. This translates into CASKRDRFYEQYF.

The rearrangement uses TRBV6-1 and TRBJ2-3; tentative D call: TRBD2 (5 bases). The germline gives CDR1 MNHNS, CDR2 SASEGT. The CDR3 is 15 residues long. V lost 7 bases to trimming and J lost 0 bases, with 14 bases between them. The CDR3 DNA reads TGTGCCAGCACCGCAGGACTCGGAAGCACAGATACGCAGTATTTT. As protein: CASTAGLGSTDTQYF.

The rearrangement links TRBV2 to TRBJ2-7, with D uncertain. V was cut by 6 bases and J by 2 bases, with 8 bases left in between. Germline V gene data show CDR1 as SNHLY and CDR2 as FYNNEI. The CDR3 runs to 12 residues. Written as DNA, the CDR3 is TGTGCCAGCAGGTCAGATCCCTACGAGCAGTACTTC. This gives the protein CASRSDPYEQYF.

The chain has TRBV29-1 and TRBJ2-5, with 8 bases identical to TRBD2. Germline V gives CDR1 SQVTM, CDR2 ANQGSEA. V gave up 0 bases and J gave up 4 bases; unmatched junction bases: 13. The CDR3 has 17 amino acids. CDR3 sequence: CSVEDNREGLQLETQYF. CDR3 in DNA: TGCAGCGTTGAAGATAATCGGGAGGGGTTACAATTAGAGACCCAGTACTTC.

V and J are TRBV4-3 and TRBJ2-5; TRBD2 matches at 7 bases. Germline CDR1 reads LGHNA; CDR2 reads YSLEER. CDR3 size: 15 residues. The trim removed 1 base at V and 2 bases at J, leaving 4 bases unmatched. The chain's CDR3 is CASSQVLAEQETQYF. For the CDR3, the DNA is TGCGCCAGCAGCCAAGTTCTAGCGGAGCAAGAGACCCAGTACTTC.

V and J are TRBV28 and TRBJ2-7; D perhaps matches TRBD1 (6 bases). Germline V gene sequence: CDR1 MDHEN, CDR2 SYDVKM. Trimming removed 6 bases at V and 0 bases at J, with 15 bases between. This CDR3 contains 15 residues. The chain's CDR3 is CASSLRDTTSYEQYF. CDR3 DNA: TGTGCCAGCAGCCTAAGGGACACCACCTCCTACGAGCAGTACTTC.

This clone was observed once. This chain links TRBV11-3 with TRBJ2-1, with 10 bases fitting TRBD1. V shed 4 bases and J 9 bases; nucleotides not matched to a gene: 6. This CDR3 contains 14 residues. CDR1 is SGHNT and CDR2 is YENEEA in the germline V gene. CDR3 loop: CASSSGQGGIEQFF. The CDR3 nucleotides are TGTGCCAGCAGCTCAGGACAGGGGGGAATTGAGCAGTTCTTC.

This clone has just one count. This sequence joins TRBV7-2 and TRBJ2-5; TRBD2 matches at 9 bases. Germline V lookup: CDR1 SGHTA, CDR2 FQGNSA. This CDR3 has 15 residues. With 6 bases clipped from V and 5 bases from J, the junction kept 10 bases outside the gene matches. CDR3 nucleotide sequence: TGTGCCAGCAGTCCTAATTTAGCGGGAGCGGAGACCCAGTACTTC. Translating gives CASSPNLAGAETQYF.

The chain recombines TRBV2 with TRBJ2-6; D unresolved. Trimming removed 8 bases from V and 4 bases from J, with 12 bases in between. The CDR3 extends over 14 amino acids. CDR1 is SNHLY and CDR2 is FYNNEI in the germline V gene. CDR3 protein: CASGLLTGANVLTF. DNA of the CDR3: TGTGCCAGCGGCCTCTTGACAGGGGCCAACGTCCTGACTTTC.

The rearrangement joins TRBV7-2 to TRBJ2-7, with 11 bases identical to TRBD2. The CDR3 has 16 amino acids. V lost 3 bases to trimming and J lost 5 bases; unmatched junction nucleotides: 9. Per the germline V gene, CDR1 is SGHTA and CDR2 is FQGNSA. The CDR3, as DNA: TGTGCCAGCAGCTTCTTACTAGCGGGAGTGCCCCACGAGCAGTACTTC. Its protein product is CASSFLLAGVPHEQYF.

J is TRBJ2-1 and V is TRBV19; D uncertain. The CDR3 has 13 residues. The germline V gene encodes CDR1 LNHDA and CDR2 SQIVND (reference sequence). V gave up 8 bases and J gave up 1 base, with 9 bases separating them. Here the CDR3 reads CASGGASYNEQFF. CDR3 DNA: TGTGCCAGTGGCGGAGCTTCCTACAATGAGCAGTTCTTC.

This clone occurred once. The CDR3 DNA sequence: TGTGCCAGCAGGTCCTCGATGGCGGGGCGTGAGCAGTTCTTC. As protein: CASRSSMAGREQFF. The chain has TRBV28 and TRBJ2-1; a weak D match, TRBD2 (6 bases). The CDR3 extends over 14 amino acids. Trimming shortened V by 6 bases and J by 9 bases, and 18 bases separated the two germline ends. Germline CDR1 is MDHEN and CDR2 is SYDVKM.

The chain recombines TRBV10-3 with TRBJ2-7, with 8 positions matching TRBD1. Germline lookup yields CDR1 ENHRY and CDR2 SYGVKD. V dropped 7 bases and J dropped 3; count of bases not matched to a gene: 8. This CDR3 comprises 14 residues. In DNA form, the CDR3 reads TGTGCCATCACCCGGACAGGGAATATCTACGAGCAGTACTTC. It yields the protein CAITRTGNIYEQYF.

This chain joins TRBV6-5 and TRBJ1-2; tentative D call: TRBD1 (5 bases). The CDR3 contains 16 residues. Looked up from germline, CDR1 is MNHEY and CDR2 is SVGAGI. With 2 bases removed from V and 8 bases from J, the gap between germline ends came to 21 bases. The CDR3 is CASSYDSTGSSRGYTF. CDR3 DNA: TGTGCCAGCAGTTACGATTCTACAGGATCTTCACGGGGCTACACCTTC.